A single sample is the source of the 28 T cell receptor beta chains below, sequenced in a study of shared clonotypes between healthy human individuals (dated by TCRdb to the early 2020s). Library creation used the immunoSEQ multiplex PCR assay. The source is immuneACCESS, and TCRdb retained only in-frame sequences with V and J called. Part of the clones is not carried over; for the studies checked, unresolved V genes explain less than half of this, and the remainder is unexplained. The sample has about 680,000 clones on record, approximately 79% of them singletons. About 1.7% of the sample comes from the top ten. Material: memory CD4+ T cells sorted from blood. The sample's cell subset or site label is to be understood as: CD45RA-negative fraction. Every receptor here comes from a woman younger than 45 in good health.

The CDR3 sequence is CASSLGGKGAFF. The CDR3 nucleotides are TGTGCCAGCAGCTTAGGGGGGAAAGGAGCTTTCTTT. This rearrangement joins TRBV7-9 to TRBJ1-1; D possibly corresponds to TRBD1 (5 bases). Germline values: CDR1 SEHNR, CDR2 FQNEAQ (reference sequence). The CDR3 runs to 12 residues. Between the trimmed V and J ends, which lost 1 base and 10 bases, there was a span of 10 bases.

The chain employs TRBV27 and TRBJ2-2, with a possible D match to TRBD2 (5 bases). Trimming took off 3 bases at V and 3 bases at J, with 20 bases between the two ends. CDR3 length: 18 residues. CDR1 MNHEY and CDR2 SMNVEV come from the germline V gene (reference sequence). The CDR3 DNA reads TGTGCCAGCAGTTTTAGGTCATTTTCGACTATAGACACCGGGGAGCTGTTTTTT. Protein: CASSFRSFSTIDTGELFF.

This clone was found once. The gene calls are TRBV6-5 and TRBJ2-6; no reliable D call. The CDR3 extends over 13 amino acids. With 7 bases removed from V and 9 bases from J, the gap between germline ends came to 13 bases. Germline CDR1 MNHEY, CDR2 SVGAGI. DNA for the CDR3: TGTGCCAGCACTGGTCCGGGTCGCAACGTCCTGACTTTC. It codes for CASTGPGRNVLTF.

The chain joins TRBV2 to TRBJ1-2, with 9 bases identical to TRBD1. The CDR3 loop spans 15 amino acids. V lost 5 bases and J lost 8; bases outside the gene matches: 12. Germline V gives CDR1 SNHLY, CDR2 FYNNEI. The CDR3: CASSYLPGQGTGYTF. The CDR3 coding sequence is TGTGCCAGCAGTTATCTTCCGGGACAGGGAACGGGCTACACCTTC. Combining the CDR3 with reference TRBV2 and TRBJ1-2 gives the whole variable domain EPEVTQTPSHQVTQMGQEVILRCVPISNHLYFYWYRQILGQKVEFLVSFYNNEISEKSEIFDDQFSVERPDGSNFTLKIRSTKLEDSAMYFCASSYLPGQGTGYTFGSGTRLTVV.

Concerning this clone: This may be a read error: a much more frequent sequence differs by one nucleotide. The V call is TRBV29-1, the J call TRBJ1-1, with D uncertain. Germline V gene sequence: CDR1 SQVTM, CDR2 ANQGSEA. The CDR3 has 11 residues. Trimming took off 3 bases at V and 1 base at J, with 3 bases between the two ends. The CDR3 protein is CSVDGNTEAFF. CDR3 in DNA: TGCAGCGTTGACGGGAACACTGAAGCTTTCTTT.

V is TRBV6-6 and J is TRBJ2-7; D is perhaps TRBD1 (6 bases). The CDR3 extends over 14 amino acids. Germline V CDR1 and CDR2: MNHNY, SVGAGI (reference sequence). V lost 5 bases and J lost 2, with 13 bases in between. CDR3 region: CASSPGVGTYEQYF. DNA for the CDR3: TGTGCCAGCAGTCCAGGGGTGGGGACCTACGAGCAGTACTTC.

The chain joins TRBV6-6 to TRBJ2-3; the D gene is possibly TRBD1 (5 bases). The germline gives CDR1 MNHNY, CDR2 SVGAGI (reference sequence). Trimming removed 6 bases from V and 5 bases from J, with 12 bases in between. The CDR3 totals 13 residues. CDR3 loop: CASREQAQDTQYF. The CDR3 DNA reads TGTGCCAGCAGGGAACAGGCCCAAGATACGCAGTATTTT.

This clone was recorded only once. The chain employs TRBV23-1 and TRBJ2-3; perhaps TRBD1 as D (5 bases). TRBV23-1 qualifies as an ORF whose function is uncertain. V was trimmed by 0 bases and J by 3 bases, leaving 10 bases between them. The length of the CDR3 is 15 residues. CDR3 nucleotides: TGCGCCAGCAGTCAATCAACGAGACAGACAGATACGCAGTATTTT. It encodes CASSQSTRQTDTQYF.

This clone was seen only once. The rearrangement uses TRBV2 and TRBJ2-7; perhaps TRBD2 as D (5 bases). Trimming pared 5 bases from V and 0 bases from J, leaving 8 bases between. Germline CDR1 SNHLY, CDR2 FYNNEI. This CDR3 has 13 amino acids. This chain's CDR3 is CASSIASSYEQYF. In DNA form, the CDR3 reads TGTGCCAGCAGTATAGCGTCCTCCTACGAGCAGTACTTC.

The genes are TRBV9 and TRBJ2-2; TRBD1 is a possible D gene (5 bases). Germline V gene data show CDR1 as SGDLS and CDR2 as YYNGEE. Trimming shortened V by 4 bases and J by 7 bases, and 14 bases separated the two germline ends. The CDR3 covers 14 residues. The CDR3, as DNA: TGTGCCAGCAGCCCGGCTCCAGGGTACGGGGAGCTGTTTTTT. This codes for CASSPAPGYGELFF.

A single count supports this clone. The rearrangement joins TRBV19 to TRBJ2-1; tentatively, D is TRBD2 (6 bases). Germline V CDR1 and CDR2: LNHDA, SQIVND (reference sequence). V lost 5 bases, J lost 4 bases, and 9 bases lay in between. The CDR3 loop spans 13 amino acids. The DNA of the CDR3 is TGTGCCAGTAGTCCGGACTATTACAATGAGCAGTTCTTC. Its protein is CASSPDYYNEQFF.

The V call is TRBV7-2, the J call TRBJ2-7, with 9 nucleotides matching TRBD1. V trimming: 5 bases; J trimming: 4 bases; junction bases outside the gene matches: 9. This CDR3 comprises 15 residues. In germline, CDR1 is SGHTA, CDR2 FQGNSA. The CDR3 coding sequence is TGTGCCAGCAGCGCCACACCGGGACAGGGTTACGAGCAGTACTTC. This sequence encodes CASSATPGQGYEQYF.

This clone has more than one count but fewer than ten. The chain links TRBV7-2 to TRBJ2-2, with D uncertain. In germline, CDR1 is SGHTA, CDR2 FQGNSA. Deletions cut 1 base from V and 7 bases from J, with 13 bases between. CDR3 length equals 15 residues. The CDR3 spells CASSLVALVSGELFF. The CDR3 DNA follows: TGTGCCAGCAGCTTAGTTGCGCTAGTGAGCGGGGAGCTGTTTTTT.

The chain links TRBV4-1 to TRBJ1-3; D is possibly TRBD1 (5 bases). Germline V CDR1 and CDR2: MGHRA, YSYEKL. Trimming removed 3 bases at V and 4 bases at J, with 16 bases between. The CDR3 consists of 16 residues. In DNA form, the CDR3 reads TGCGCCAGCAGCCAGTTCGACAGTATCTTCGGAAACACCATATATTTT. Residues: CASSQFDSIFGNTIYF.

V and J are TRBV7-3 and TRBJ2-7; TRBD1 matches at 7 bases. Germline-derived CDR1 and CDR2 are SGHTA and FQGTGA. V was clipped by 5 bases and J by 4 bases; unmatched bases: 11. The CDR3 has 15 residues. The CDR3 sequence is CASSIRQGYEYEQYF. CDR3 bases: TGTGCCAGCAGCATTCGACAGGGTTATGAGTACGAGCAGTACTTC.

The chain recombines TRBV7-2 with TRBJ2-7, with D unresolved. The V and J ends lost 1 base and 2 bases respectively, with 12 bases between them. CDR1 and CDR2 from the germline V gene are SGHTA and FQGNSA. CDR3 length equals 15 residues. For the CDR3, the DNA is TGTGCCAGCAGCTTAGGGTTAGTCGAAACCTACGAGCAGTACTTC. Translation: CASSLGLVETYEQYF.

J is TRBJ2-2 and V is TRBV19, with 9 bases aligning to TRBD2. V lost 7 bases and J lost 0; bases outside the gene matches: 3. Looked up from germline, CDR1 is LNHDA and CDR2 is SQIVND (reference sequence). This CDR3 comprises 15 residues. CDR3 sequence reads: CASKTSGANTGELFF. DNA of the CDR3: TGTGCCAGTAAGACTAGCGGAGCGAACACCGGGGAGCTGTTTTTT.

This rearrangement joins TRBV5-4 to TRBJ2-1, with 9 bases aligning to TRBD2. The germline V gene has CDR1 SGHNT and CDR2 YYREEE (reference sequence). The CDR3 loop spans 14 amino acids. V shed 3 bases, J shed 8 bases, and the junction held 6 bases outside the gene matches. CDR3 loop: CASSSKTSGYEQFF. The DNA for the CDR3 is TGTGCCAGCAGCTCGAAGACTAGCGGCTATGAGCAGTTCTTC.

V and J are TRBV2 and TRBJ1-5, with TRBD1 identical over 7 bases. CDR1 is SNHLY and CDR2 is FYNNEI in the germline V gene. The CDR3 sequence is 15 residues long. With V trimmed by 6 bases and J by 5 bases, 10 bases remained unmatched. CDR3 sequence reads: CASRDETGVDQPQHF. The CDR3 DNA reads as TGTGCCAGCAGGGATGAAACAGGGGTGGATCAGCCCCAGCATTTT.

The V call is TRBV5-5, the J call TRBJ1-5, with unresolved D. The CDR3 is 15 amino acids. The V gene lost 1 base and the J gene lost 0 bases, with 8 bases spanning the gap. CDR1 and CDR2 from the germline V gene are SGHKS and YYEKEE (reference sequence). Here the CDR3 reads CASSLTGLSNQPQHF. The DNA for the CDR3 is TGTGCCAGCAGCTTGACGGGTCTTAGCAATCAGCCCCAGCATTTT. The full variable domain, in which reference TRBV5-5 and TRBJ1-5 provide the parts outside the CDR3, is DAGVTQSPTHLIKTRGQQVTLRCSPISGHKSVSWYQQVLGQGPQFIFQYYEKEERGRGNFPDRFSARQFPNYSSELNVNALLLGDSALYLCASSLTGLSNQPQHFGDGTRLSIL.

This clone is a singleton in its sample. It may be a read error: a sequence one base away is much more abundant. The rearrangement uses TRBV5-1 and TRBJ2-2, with D tentatively TRBD1 (6 bases). The V and J ends lost 3 bases and 2 bases respectively, with 8 bases between them. The germline gives CDR1 SGHRS, CDR2 YFSETQ. The length of the CDR3 is 14 residues. The CDR3 sequence: CASSWGHNTGELFF. The CDR3 DNA reads as TGCGCCAGCAGCTGGGGACACAACACCGGGGAGCTGTTTTTT. Full variable domain (missing parts from reference TRBV5-1 and TRBJ2-2): KAGVTQTPRYLIKTRGQQVTLSCSPISGHRSVSWYQQTPGQGLQFLFEYFSETQRNKGNFPGRFSGRQFSNSRSEMNVSTLELGDSALYLCASSWGHNTGELFFGEGSRLTVL.

The rearrangement uses TRBV10-3 and TRBJ1-2, with D perhaps TRBD1 (5 bases). The V end lost 9 bases, the J end lost 3 bases, and 14 bases lay between the germline ends. The CDR3 sequence is 13 residues long. Looked up from germline, CDR1 is ENHRY and CDR2 is SYGVKD. CDR3 coding DNA: TGTGCCATACCCCCTTTGGGGCACTATGGCTACACCTTC. It is translated as CAIPPLGHYGYTF.

V and J are TRBV2 and TRBJ2-7, with 9 positions matching TRBD1. The J segment lost 5 bases and the V segment lost 9 bases, leaving 14 bases of the junction unmatched. This CDR3 is built from 15 residues. Germline-derived CDR1 and CDR2 are SNHLY and FYNNEI. The chain's CDR3 is CARNDPGQGIHEQYF. As DNA, the CDR3 is TGTGCCAGGAACGATCCGGGACAGGGAATTCACGAGCAGTACTTC.

In this sample, this clone turned up a few times. The chain has TRBV28 and TRBJ1-2; D ambiguous. The CDR3 is made up of 11 amino acids. From germline, CDR1 is MDHEN and CDR2 SYDVKM. Trimming pared 4 bases from V and 8 bases from J, leaving 8 bases between. Here the CDR3 reads CASSYVRGYTF. DNA for the CDR3: TGTGCCAGCAGTTATGTGAGGGGCTACACCTTC.

The rearrangement links TRBV2 to TRBJ2-7, with 9 bases fitting TRBD2. The germline V gene has CDR1 SNHLY and CDR2 FYNNEI. V lost 2 bases to trimming and J lost 3 bases; unmatched junction nucleotides: 2. The CDR3 contains 14 residues. CDR3 in amino acids: CASSETLAGYEQYF. CDR3 sequence (DNA): TGTGCCAGCAGTGAAACACTAGCGGGCTACGAGCAGTACTTC.

The chain carries TRBV11-2 and TRBJ1-5, with D maybe TRBD1 (6 bases). In germline, CDR1 is SGHAT, CDR2 FQNNGV. The CDR3 runs to 17 residues. V shed 5 bases and J shed 6 bases, with 23 bases lying between them. DNA of the CDR3: TGTGCCAGCAGCATAGGCCTTAGAGGGGGGAGAGGTCAGCCCCAGCATTTT. It codes for CASSIGLRGGRGQPQHF. Filled out from reference TRBV11-2 and TRBJ1-5, the complete variable domain reads EAGVAQSPRYKIIEKRQSVAFWCNPISGHATLYWYQQILGQGPKLLIQFQNNGVVDDSQLPKDRFSAERLKGVDSTLKIQPAKLEDSAVYLCASSIGLRGGRGQPQHFGDGTRLSIL.

This chain uses TRBV7-9 with TRBJ1-4, with D unclear. The CDR3 contains 12 residues. V lost 2 bases and J lost 7, with 5 bases in between. The germline V gene has CDR1 SEHNR and CDR2 FQNEAQ (reference sequence). The CDR3 protein is CASSLLGEKLFF. The CDR3 DNA reads TGTGCCAGCAGCTTATTAGGTGAAAAACTGTTTTTT.

This clone was detected many times. The genes are TRBV7-3 and TRBJ2-5; a possible D gene is TRBD1 (7 bases). The CDR3 has 14 residues. V lost 5 bases and J 5 bases, leaving 15 bases between the germline ends. Per germline, CDR1 SGHTA and CDR2 FQGTGA. The CDR3 sequence is CASSLGGGGETQYF. The CDR3 DNA is TGTGCCAGCAGCCTCGGAGGGGGCGGGGAGACCCAGTACTTC.